This T cell receptor beta chain was profiled in a study of response to subunit inactivated influenza vaccine. This clonotype turned up a few times. Its antigen is unknown. Germline CDR1 is SEHNR and CDR2 is FQNEAQ (reference sequence). CDR3 length equals 15 residues. V was pared by 5 bases and J by 8 bases, with 11 bases of the junction left unmatched. Regarding the study as a whole: Each seasonal influenza vaccination recruits few new T cells, the authors suggested.

Using its own MiXCR run on the RT-PCR reads, TCRdb lists one record per CDR3 protein. The table shows roughly 700,000 distinct CDR3 sequences, with 14% occurring only once. The chain couples TRBV7-9 to TRBJ2-1, with 8 positions matching TRBD1. The sequences come from PBMCs from blood, collected approximately 15 days before vaccination. The TCR sequence derives from a man in his fifties who received an inactivated influenza vaccine. Here the CDR3 reads CASSPWTGRFDEQFF. The CDR3 coding sequence is TGTGCCAGCAGCCCGTGGACAGGGAGGTTCGATGAGCAGTTCTTC.